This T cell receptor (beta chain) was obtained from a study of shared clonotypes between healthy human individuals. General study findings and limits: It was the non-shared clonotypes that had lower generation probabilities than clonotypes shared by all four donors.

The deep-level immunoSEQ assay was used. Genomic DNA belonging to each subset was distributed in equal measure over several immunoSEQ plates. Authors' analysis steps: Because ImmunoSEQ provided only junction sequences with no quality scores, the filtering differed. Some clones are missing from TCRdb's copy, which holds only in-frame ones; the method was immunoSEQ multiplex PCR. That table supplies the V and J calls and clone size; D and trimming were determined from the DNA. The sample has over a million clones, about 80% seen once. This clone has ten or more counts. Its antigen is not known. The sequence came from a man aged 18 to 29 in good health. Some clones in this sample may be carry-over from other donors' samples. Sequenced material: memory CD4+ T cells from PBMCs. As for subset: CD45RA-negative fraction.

This CDR3 is CASSSGPYEQYF. DNA of the CDR3: TGCGCCAGCAGCTCGGGACCCTACGAGCAGTACTTC. The rearrangement joins TRBV5-1 to TRBJ2-7; the D call may be TRBD1 or TRBD2 (5 bases each). Germline V gene lookup returns CDR1 SGHRS and CDR2 YFSETQ. The CDR3 consists of 12 residues. V lost 3 bases and J 2 bases, leaving 6 bases between the germline ends.